The rows below give T cell receptor beta chains drawn from one sample of a study of OX40 agonist ivuxolimab in advanced cancers. The data were produced by immunoSEQ multiplex PCR, yet TCRdb's version contains in-frame clones alone and is incomplete. The data contain tens of thousands of clones, 86% of them seen just once; the ten biggest clones take up about 15%. Sequenced material: CD4+ or CD8+ T cells sorted from blood, taken in a trial of the OX40 agonist ivuxolimab. The receptor source for this set is an adult with an advanced solid tumor such as melanoma, head and neck, liver or kidney cancer. CDR3s include the opening cysteine and the closing phenylalanine or tryptophan. The D gene is left open where the match is weak. For some rows the clone size is stated as once, few or many, or as a class when expanded; others skip it.

D,J,size,V,CDR3,DNA
.,TRBJ2-7,.,TRBV7-2,CASSLVQISGPYEQYF,TGTGCCAGCAGCTTAGTCCAGATTAGCGGTCCCTACGAGCAGTACTTC
TRBD1,TRBJ1-4,once,TRBV9,CASRASDRGNEKLFF,TGTGCCAGCAGGGCTTCAGACAGGGGAAATGAAAAACTGTTTTTT
.,TRBJ1-2,.,TRBV30,CAWRTEKTVYYGYTF,TGTGCCTGGAGGACAGAGAAGACAGTTTACTATGGCTACACCTTC
TRBD2,TRBJ2-5,once,TRBV2,CANLRRGGGETQYF,TGTGCCAACCTGCGGCGGGGGGGTGGAGAGACCCAGTACTTC
.,TRBJ2-7,.,TRBV7-9,CASSPDPYEQHF,TGTGCCAGCAGCCCCGACCCCTACGAGCAGCACTTC
TRBD2,TRBJ2-1,.,TRBV27,CASSLSGSYNEQFF,TGTGCCAGCAGTTTGAGCGGGAGTTACAATGAGCAGTTCTTC
.,TRBJ2-7,.,TRBV19,CATAGSNEQYF,TGTGCCACCGCCGGTTCGAACGAGCAGTACTTC
TRBD2,TRBJ2-1,.,TRBV30,CAWSSGSGGQYRSSYNEQFF,TGTGCCTGGAGTTCAGGCAGCGGGGGCCAATATAGGAGCTCCTACAATGAGCAGTTCTTC
.,TRBJ1-5,.,TRBV27,CASSFSRGGNQPQHF,TGTGCCAGCAGTTTTTCCAGAGGTGGCAATCAGCCCCAGCATTTT
.,TRBJ2-3,.,TRBV9,CASSPSGGGSDTQYF,TGTGCCAGCAGCCCATCTGGAGGGGGGTCAGATACGCAGTATTTT
TRBD2,TRBJ2-5,.,TRBV19,CASSLGLAEGRETQYF,TGTGCCAGTAGTCTTGGACTAGCGGAGGGCCGGGAGACCCAGTACTTC
.,TRBJ2-5,.,TRBV7-9,CASSHDRLQETQYF,TGTGCCAGCAGCCACGACAGGTTGCAGGAGACCCAGTACTTC
.,TRBJ2-1,.,TRBV7-9,CASSLFGNEQFF,TGTGCCAGCAGCCTCTTCGGCAATGAGCAGTTCTTC
TRBD1,TRBJ1-2,.,TRBV12-5,CASGGQGTAYGYTF,TGTGCTAGTGGGGGACAGGGTACCGCCTATGGCTACACCTTC
TRBD1,TRBJ1-2,.,TRBV19,CASSTRQGYGYTF,TGTGCCAGTAGCACCAGACAGGGATATGGCTACACCTTC
TRBD2,TRBJ2-6,.,TRBV9,CASSVDGTSYFGANVLTF,TGTGCCAGCAGCGTAGATGGGACTAGCTATTTTGGGGCCAACGTCCTGACTTTC
TRBD1,TRBJ2-3,.,TRBV29-1,CSVEWVTGGGVPVGIRADTQYF,TGCAGCGTTGAATGGGTGACAGGGGGCGGTGTCCCTGTCGGAATCCGGGCAGATACGCAGTATTTT
.,TRBJ2-6,.,TRBV4-3,CASSQDEDFYSGANVLTF,TGCGCCAGCAGCCAAGATGAAGACTTCTACTCTGGGGCCAACGTCCTGACTTTC
TRBD2,TRBJ2-1,.,TRBV5-1,CASSSTSGAYNEQFF,TGCGCCAGCAGCTCGACTAGCGGAGCCTACAATGAGCAGTTCTTC
TRBD1,TRBJ1-4,.,TRBV9,CASSVQGAANEKLFF,TGTGCCAGCAGCGTACAGGGGGCGGCTAATGAAAAACTGTTTTTT
.,TRBJ2-7,.,TRBV27,CASWGSTYEQYF,TGTGCCAGCTGGGGCAGTACCTACGAGCAGTACTTC
TRBD2,TRBJ2-3,.,TRBV27,CASSYLAGGLTDTQYF,TGTGCCAGCAGTTACCTAGCGGGGGGGCTCACAGATACGCAGTATTTT
.,TRBJ1-1,.,TRBV7-9,CASSSPNRMNTEAFF,TGTGCCAGCAGCTCCCCTAATCGGATGAACACTGAAGCTTTCTTT
.,TRBJ1-2,.,TRBV7-9,CASSLDASYGYTF,TGTGCCAGCAGCTTAGATGCCAGCTATGGCTACACCTTC
.,TRBJ2-5,.,TRBV28,CASSLEGAFETQYF,TGTGCCAGCAGTTTGGAGGGGGCGTTTGAGACCCAGTACTTC
.,TRBJ2-5,.,TRBV7-3,CASSLGGGLETQYF,TGTGCCAGCAGCTTAGGGGGGGGGCTCGAGACCCAGTACTTC
.,TRBJ2-7,.,TRBV6-1,CASRGGQTPYEQYF,TGTGCCAGCAGGGGCGGACAGACCCCCTACGAGCAGTACTTC
TRBD2,TRBJ2-1,.,TRBV4-3,CASSQELAGGWYNEQFF,TGCGCCAGCAGCCAAGAGCTAGCGGGGGGGTGGTACAATGAGCAGTTCTTC
.,TRBJ1-5,.,TRBV2,CASRRENQPQHF,TGTGCCAGCAGAAGAGAGAATCAGCCCCAGCATTTT
TRBD1,TRBJ1-1,few,TRBV30,CAWSVTRGRTEAFF,TGTGCCTGGAGTGTGACCAGGGGGCGGACTGAAGCTTTCTTT
TRBD2,TRBJ2-7,.,TRBV6-1,CASSEEKAGHYYEQYF,TGTGCCAGCAGTGAAGAGAAAGCGGGGCATTACTACGAGCAGTACTTC
.,TRBJ1-6,.,TRBV10-1,CASYNSPLHF,TGCGCGAGTTATAATTCACCCCTCCACTTT
.,TRBJ1-3,once,TRBV28,CASSLGGSGNTIYF,TGTGCCAGCAGTTTAGGGGGCTCTGGAAACACCATATATTTT
.,TRBJ2-7,once,TRBV4-1,CASSQVNRDEQYF,TGCGCCAGCAGCCAAGTGAACAGGGACGAGCAGTACTTC
.,TRBJ1-5,.,TRBV28,CASRHHLGSPSNQPQHF,TGTGCCAGCAGGCATCATTTGGGGTCCCCTAGCAATCAGCCCCAGCATTTT
.,TRBJ1-1,medium-sized,TRBV27,CASSITRTKAEAFF,TGTGCCAGCAGTATCACGAGGACAAAGGCTGAAGCTTTCTTT
.,TRBJ1-5,few,TRBV7-2,CASGWATANQPQHF,TGTGCCAGCGGATGGGCGACAGCCAATCAGCCCCAGCATTTT
TRBD2,TRBJ2-1,.,TRBV9,CASSSAGFYNEQFF,TGTGCCAGCTCGTCAGCGGGGTTCTACAATGAGCAGTTCTTC
TRBD1,TRBJ1-4,.,TRBV9,CASSPPDRKKLFF,TGTGCCAGCAGCCCCCCGGACAGGAAAAAACTGTTTTTT
TRBD2,TRBJ2-3,.,TRBV30,CAWSVKAGVGDTQYF,TGTGCCTGGAGTGTAAAAGCGGGAGTTGGGGATACGCAGTATTTT
TRBD2,TRBJ2-1,.,TRBV9,CASSGPSGSWNEQFF,TGTGCCAGCAGCGGCCCTAGCGGGAGTTGGAATGAGCAGTTCTTC
.,TRBJ1-1,.,TRBV5-8,CASSLGALRGAFF,TGTGCCAGCAGCTTGGGGGCCTTGAGGGGAGCTTTCTTT
TRBD2,TRBJ2-1,.,TRBV4-1,CASSQRGAINNEQFF,TGCGCCAGCAGCCAGCGGGGGGCGATCAACAATGAGCAGTTCTTC
.,TRBJ1-1,.,TRBV20-1,CSRGVAEAFF,TGCAGCCGGGGAGTGGCCGAAGCTTTCTTT
.,TRBJ2-3,few,TRBV4-1,CASSQAIRGTDTQYF,TGCGCCAGCAGTCAAGCAATTCGAGGGACAGATACGCAGTATTTT
TRBD2,TRBJ2-7,.,TRBV2,CASSPGTSGRKGFNEQYF,TGTGCCAGCAGTCCCGGGACTAGCGGGAGAAAGGGGTTCAACGAGCAGTACTTC
TRBD2,TRBJ2-2,.,TRBV9,CASSVVGGSLTGELFF,TGTGCCAGCAGCGTAGTGGGCGGGAGTTTAACCGGGGAGCTGTTTTTT
.,TRBJ2-7,.,TRBV7-9,CASSPSPYEQYF,TGTGCCAGCAGCCCCTCGCCTTACGAGCAGTACTTC
.,TRBJ1-2,.,TRBV7-9,CASSPTGQIQVYGYTF,TGTGCCAGCAGCCCAACCGGGCAGATTCAAGTCTATGGCTACACCTTC
.,TRBJ2-2,once,TRBV5-1,CASSFAGELFF,TGCGCCAGCAGCTTTGCTGGGGAGCTGTTTTTT
.,TRBJ2-4,.,TRBV7-9,CASLPGSGKNIQYF,TGTGCCAGTTTACCGGGATCCGGCAAAAACATTCAGTACTTC
.,TRBJ2-3,once,TRBV13,CASMEEADTQYF,TGTGCCAGCATGGAGGAGGCAGATACGCAGTATTTT
.,TRBJ1-2,.,TRBV19,CASKEEDTANYGYTF,TGTGCCAGTAAGGAAGAGGACACAGCTAACTATGGCTACACCTTC
.,TRBJ2-3,.,TRBV27,CASSLNGMGTDTQYF,TGTGCCAGCAGTTTAAATGGGATGGGGACAGATACGCAGTATTTT
TRBD2,TRBJ2-3,.,TRBV30,CARSVFESGSSTDTQYF,TGTGCCCGGAGTGTATTCGAAAGCGGGAGCAGCACAGATACGCAGTATTTT
.,TRBJ1-1,.,TRBV10-3,CAISTGPEAFF,TGTGCCATCAGCACGGGACCTGAAGCTTTCTTT
.,TRBJ1-6,.,TRBV5-4,CASREDRNSPLHF,TGTGCCAGCAGGGAGGACCGGAATTCACCCCTCCACTTT
.,TRBJ1-5,few,TRBV15,CATRVGTGQPQHF,TGTGCCACCAGGGTGGGAACCGGTCAGCCCCAGCATTTT
.,TRBJ1-1,.,TRBV5-1,CASSFYRMNTEAFF,TGCGCCAGCAGCTTTTACAGGATGAACACTGAAGCTTTCTTT
.,TRBJ2-7,.,TRBV4-3,CASSQDEQGKGSYEQYF,TGCGCCAGCAGCCAAGATGAGCAGGGGAAGGGGTCCTACGAGCAGTACTTC